What follows are 13 T cell receptor beta chains derived from one specimen sequenced in a study of beta chain features in type 1 diabetes. Which antigens these TCRs recognize remains unknown. General study results and limits: Type 1 diabetes patients had TCRB CDR3s that were shorter (moderately but significantly so) in all four CD4+ subsets.

What was sequenced were expressed TCRB transcripts, since all of the isolated RNA had been reverse transcribed. The method was immunoSEQ multiplex PCR; TCRdb's version includes in-frame clones alone and lacks a portion of them. There are hundreds of thousands of clones in the sample; about a tenth occur only once, and more than 0.015% lies in the top ten. The sample was naive CD4+ T cells from blood. The receptor source for this set is a man aged 30 to 39 with type 1 diabetes.

The V and J genes are TRBV10-3 and TRBJ1-6; D might be TRBD1 (5 bases). There are 15 residues in the CDR3. From germline, CDR1 is ENHRY and CDR2 SYGVKD. Deletions cut 4 bases from V and 10 bases from J, with 17 bases between. The CDR3 DNA follows: TGTGCCATCAGTGGGCAGGGCAGGATCGACTCACCCCTCCACTTT. Translated: CAISGQGRIDSPLHF.

The V call is TRBV19, the J call TRBJ2-1; TRBD1 agrees at 9 bases. Trimming at V came to 5 bases and at J to 8 bases, leaving 7 bases not matched to a gene. CDR1 is LNHDA and CDR2 is SQIVND in the germline V gene (reference sequence). This CDR3 is built from 14 residues. CDR3 loop: CASSVRQGVHEQFF. The CDR3 coding sequence is TGTGCCAGTAGTGTTCGACAGGGGGTACATGAGCAGTTCTTC.

The rearrangement uses TRBV29-1 and TRBJ1-1; tentative D call: TRBD1 (6 bases). The CDR3 has 14 residues. The V and J ends lost 4 bases and 3 bases respectively, with 15 bases between them. Looked up from germline, CDR1 is SQVTM and CDR2 is ANQGSEA. As DNA, the CDR3 is TGCAGCGTTGGCAGGGGACCGATGGACACTGAAGCTTTCTTT. Amino acid sequence: CSVGRGPMDTEAFF.

This clone was counted between two and nine times. This chain connects TRBV5-4 to TRBJ2-2; D perhaps matches TRBD1 (5 bases). The CDR3 runs to 15 residues. V lost 4 bases and J lost 0, with 10 bases in between. CDR1 and CDR2 from the germline V gene are SGHNT and YYREEE (reference sequence). In nucleotides, the CDR3 is TGTGCCAGCAGCCCCCGACAGTCGAACACCGGGGAGCTGTTTTTT. It translates to CASSPRQSNTGELFF.

The V and J genes are TRBV7-2 and TRBJ2-1; 10 bases are a match to TRBD2. The germline gives CDR1 SGHTA, CDR2 FQGNSA. The CDR3 runs to 20 residues. V dropped 0 bases and J dropped 0; count of bases not matched to a gene: 11. CDR3 region: CASSLAPTSGTPSSYNEQFF. The CDR3 bases are TGTGCCAGCAGCTTAGCCCCTACTAGCGGGACCCCCAGCTCCTACAATGAGCAGTTCTTC. Supplemented by reference TRBV7-2 and TRBJ2-1, the full variable domain reads GAGVSQSPSNKVTEKGKDVELRCDPISGHTALYWYRQSLGQGLEFLIYFQGNSAPDKSGLPSDRFSAERTGGSVSTLTIQRTQQEDSAVYLCASSLAPTSGTPSSYNEQFFGPGTRLTVL.

The CDR3 sequence: CASSLGGIGGYTF. DNA for the CDR3: TGTGCCAGCAGCTTGGGAGGGATCGGTGGCTACACCTTC. J is TRBJ1-2 and V is TRBV7-2; D unclear. V lost 3 bases and J lost 7, with 12 bases in between. The germline gives CDR1 SGHTA, CDR2 FQGNSA. The CDR3 is 13 amino acids.

This clone was seen more than once but under ten times. The gene calls are TRBV5-4 and TRBJ1-1, with D possibly TRBD1 on 6 matching bases. This CDR3 is built from 13 residues. CDR1 and CDR2 (germline): SGHNT, YYREEE (reference sequence). V lost 4 bases, J lost 3 bases, and 10 bases lay in between. CDR3 sequence: CASSPDSYTEAFF. The DNA for the CDR3 is TGTGCCAGCAGCCCGGACAGCTACACTGAAGCTTTCTTT.

The table lists this clone with a few counts. This rearrangement joins TRBV28 to TRBJ1-1, with D hard to call. Germline lookup yields CDR1 MDHEN and CDR2 SYDVKM. The CDR3 is 16 residues long. Trimming removed 6 bases at V and 0 bases at J, with 17 bases between. Here the CDR3 DNA reads TGTGCCAGCAGCCCATCGGGTGAAACCATGAACACTGAAGCTTTCTTT. Its protein is CASSPSGETMNTEAFF.

The chain links TRBV5-4 to TRBJ1-6, with a tentative D call TRBD1 (5 bases). The CDR3 extends over 14 amino acids. Trimming took off 3 bases at V and 7 bases at J, with 11 bases between the two ends. Germline lookup yields CDR1 SGHNT and CDR2 YYREEE (reference sequence). The DNA of the CDR3 is TGTGCCAGCAGCTACGAACGGGGGAATTCACCCCTCCACTTT. Protein sequence: CASSYERGNSPLHF.

The J gene is TRBJ2-4, the V gene TRBV25-1; TRBD1 agrees at 7 bases. V lost 1 base, J lost 8 bases, and 8 bases stayed unmatched. Germline CDR1 MGHDK, CDR2 SYGVNS. This CDR3 region has 15 residues. CDR3 in amino acids: CASSESVAGGDIQYF. DNA for the CDR3: TGTGCCAGCAGTGAATCAGTTGCAGGGGGAGACATTCAGTACTTC. Based on the CDR3 plus reference TRBV25-1 and TRBJ2-4, the full variable domain is EADIYQTPRYLVIGTGKKITLECSQTMGHDKMYWYQQDPGMELHLIHYSYGVNSTEKGDLSSESTVSRIRTEHFPLTLESARPSHTSQYLCASSESVAGGDIQYFGAGTRLSVL.

This clone occurred a few times. The chain couples TRBV5-4 to TRBJ1-2; D may be TRBD1 (5 bases). Trimming took 4 bases from V and 4 from J, leaving 14 bases between them. The germline CDR1 and CDR2 sequences are SGHNT and YYREEE (reference sequence). There are 14 residues in the CDR3. CDR3 region: CASSQSTTVYGYTF. The CDR3 DNA sequence: TGTGCCAGCAGCCAGTCAACGACAGTCTATGGCTACACCTTC.

In its sample, this clone was seen a few times. This chain links TRBV5-4 with TRBJ2-7, with D possibly matching TRBD2 (6 bases). CDR1 SGHNT and CDR2 YYREEE come from the germline V gene (reference sequence). V shed 4 bases and J shed 2 bases, with 10 bases lying between them. CDR3 length: 13 amino acids. The CDR3 spells CASSPAGTYEQYF. The CDR3 bases are TGTGCCAGCAGCCCCGCGGGGACCTACGAGCAGTACTTC.

The V and J genes are TRBV30 and TRBJ2-6; TRBD1 aligns across 9 bases. Losses at the gene ends were 3 bases for V and 1 base for J; bases not matched to a gene: 4. The CDR3 totals 16 residues. Germline V gives CDR1 GTSNPN, CDR2 SVGIG (reference sequence). CDR3 residues: CAWSGTGTSGANVLTF. CDR3 sequence (DNA): TGTGCCTGGAGCGGGACAGGGACTTCTGGGGCCAACGTCCTGACTTTC.